The clone carrying this TCR beta chain appeared once. V was trimmed by 5 bases and J by 5 bases, leaving 16 bases between them. Germline assignment: CDR1 MNHEY and CDR2 SMNVEV (reference sequence). The CDR3 runs to 14 residues. The source of the sample is a study of T cell responses to AZD1222 COVID-19 vaccine. TCRdb's copy holds only in-frame clones and misses some; the assay was immunoSEQ multiplex PCR. The table has around 100,000 clones, roughly 89% seen once. The chain carries TRBV27 and TRBJ2-7; D is perhaps TRBD1 (6 bases). The sequences come from peripheral blood, collected on day 0 of AZD1222 vaccination. The source is an adult in good health. This CDR3 reads CASSPYPHRDEQYF. CDR3 bases: TGTGCCAGCAGTCCTTACCCTCACAGGGACGAGCAGTACTTC.